This is a list of T cell receptor beta chains from one sample in a study of cytomegalovirus exposure and HLA in healthy donors. Here immunoSEQ multiplex PCR was the method, and the copy in TCRdb shows in-frame clones only, minus some. In the table there are some 80,000 clones, around 85% of which are singletons. Sequenced material: PBMCs. The receptors shown here come from a human donor in good health. CDR3s include the opening cysteine and the closing phenylalanine or tryptophan. Fields, in order: D gene, clone size, V gene, J gene, CDR3 protein, CDR3 DNA. D genes are given only for firm matches. Size is stated for part of the rows, as once, few or many counts, or as a class when the clone is expanded.

D: TRBD2; size: -; V: TRBV7-9; J: TRBJ2-5; CDR3: CASSLRLAGGQETQYF; DNA: TGTGCCAGCAGCTTAAGACTAGCGGGGGGGCAAGAGACCCAGTACTTC
D: TRBD2; size: once; V: TRBV15; J: TRBJ2-1; CDR3: CATSRVSGGANEQFF; DNA: TGTGCCACCAGCAGAGTTAGCGGGGGGGCCAATGAGCAGTTCTTC
D: -; size: -; V: TRBV4-1; J: TRBJ1-4; CDR3: CASSHKSLNEKLFF; DNA: TGCGCCAGCAGCCATAAGAGTCTAAATGAAAAACTGTTTTTT
D: TRBD2; size: -; V: TRBV10-1; J: TRBJ2-3; CDR3: CASSDLETSGGGTQYF; DNA: TGCGCCAGCAGTGACCTCGAGACTAGCGGGGGTGGAACGCAGTATTTT
D: -; size: -; V: TRBV5-1; J: TRBJ2-7; CDR3: CASSLEGSGYEQYF; DNA: TGCGCCAGCAGCTTGGAGGGGTCTGGCTACGAGCAGTACTTC
D: -; size: -; V: TRBV7-8; J: TRBJ1-2; CDR3: CASSLGQGNVNYGYTF; DNA: TGTGCCAGCAGCTTAGGCCAGGGGAACGTTAACTATGGCTACACCTTC
D: TRBD1; size: -; V: TRBV6-5; J: TRBJ2-1; CDR3: CASSEYRGREQFF; DNA: TGTGCCAGCAGTGAATACAGGGGACGGGAGCAGTTCTTC
D: -; size: -; V: TRBV5-6; J: TRBJ1-2; CDR3: CASSSGQLYGYTF; DNA: TGTGCCAGCAGCTCAGGACAGCTATATGGCTACACCTTC
D: -; size: once; V: TRBV20-1; J: TRBJ1-1; CDR3: CSARSPGGAFF; DNA: TGCAGTGCTAGAAGTCCCGGGGGAGCTTTCTTT
D: TRBD1; size: -; V: TRBV6-1; J: TRBJ1-5; CDR3: CASSEAGTGGQPQHF; DNA: TGTGCCAGCAGTGAAGCGGGAACAGGGGGCCAGCCCCAGCATTTT
D: -; size: -; V: TRBV5-6; J: TRBJ1-2; CDR3: CASSSREAVYGYPF; DNA: TGTGCCAGCAGCAGCCGGGAGGCAGTCTATGGCTACCCCTTC
D: -; size: -; V: TRBV6-5; J: TRBJ2-5; CDR3: CATTTRGAQETQYF; DNA: TGTGCCACCACAACTCGCGGAGCCCAAGAGACCCAGTACTTC
D: -; size: -; V: TRBV5-8; J: TRBJ2-7; CDR3: CASSRPGRSGEQYF; DNA: TGTGCCAGCAGCAGGCCCGGTAGGTCGGGCGAGCAGTACTTC
D: -; size: -; V: TRBV6-1; J: TRBJ2-1; CDR3: CATRTGDHIQNEQFF; DNA: TGTGCCACGCGGACCGGGGATCACATACAGAATGAGCAGTTCTTC
D: -; size: -; V: TRBV28; J: TRBJ1-1; CDR3: CASSPGLPTTEAFF; DNA: TGTGCCAGCAGCCCGGGACTCCCGACCACTGAAGCTTTCTTT
D: TRBD1; size: few; V: TRBV15; J: TRBJ1-2; CDR3: CATSRDQGDGYTF; DNA: TGTGCCACCAGCAGAGATCAGGGGGATGGCTACACCTTC
D: -; size: -; V: TRBV20-1; J: TRBJ1-2; CDR3: CSASTGYGYTF; DNA: TGCAGTGCTAGCACAGGTTATGGCTACACCTTC
D: TRBD1; size: -; V: TRBV5-1; J: TRBJ1-2; CDR3: CASSWSGEGQTLDYGYTF; DNA: TGCGCCAGCAGCTGGAGCGGTGAGGGACAGACCTTAGACTATGGCTACACCTTC
D: -; size: many; V: TRBV5-6; J: TRBJ1-2; CDR3: CASSLEGNYGYTF; DNA: TGTGCCAGCAGCTTGGAGGGGAACTATGGCTACACCTTC
D: -; size: -; V: TRBV4-1; J: TRBJ1-6; CDR3: CASSQEGAERTNSPLHF; DNA: TGCGCCAGCAGCCAAGAAGGGGCAGAGAGAACCAATTCACCCCTCCACTTT
D: TRBD2; size: -; V: TRBV27; J: TRBJ2-1; CDR3: CASSEGGEQFF; DNA: TGTGCCAGCAGTGAGGGAGGGGAGCAGTTCTTC
D: TRBD2; size: -; V: TRBV7-2; J: TRBJ2-7; CDR3: CASSLERGGSYEQYF; DNA: TGTGCCAGCAGCTTAGAGCGGGGGGGCTCCTACGAGCAGTACTTC
D: TRBD1; size: -; V: TRBV4-1; J: TRBJ1-5; CDR3: CASSQFTGGNQPQNF; DNA: TGCGCCAGCAGCCAATTCACAGGGGGCAATCAGCCCCAGAATTTT
D: -; size: -; V: TRBV20-1; J: TRBJ1-1; CDR3: CSASMNTEAFF; DNA: TGCAGTGCTTCAATGAACACTGAAGCTTTCTTT
D: TRBD2; size: once; V: TRBV7-6; J: TRBJ2-1; CDR3: CASSLRGGANEQFF; DNA: TGTGCCAGCAGCTTACGCGGGGGGGCTAATGAGCAGTTCTTC
D: TRBD1; size: -; V: TRBV5-4; J: TRBJ1-4; CDR3: CASSGQANEKLFF; DNA: TGTGCCAGTTCGGGACAGGCTAATGAAAAACTGTTTTTT
D: TRBD1; size: once; V: TRBV6-1; J: TRBJ1-5; CDR3: CATLRDRARNQPQHF; DNA: TGTGCCACCCTCCGGGACAGGGCACGCAATCAGCCCCAGCATTTT
D: TRBD2; size: -; V: TRBV19; J: TRBJ2-1; CDR3: CASSPDGGAYNEQFF; DNA: TGTGCCAGTAGTCCCGACGGGGGGGCCTACAATGAGCAGTTCTTC
D: TRBD1; size: -; V: TRBV27; J: TRBJ1-4; CDR3: CASRMDRGIGKLFF; DNA: TGTGCCAGCAGGATGGACAGGGGGATAGGGAAACTGTTTTTT
D: TRBD1; size: few; V: TRBV6-5; J: TRBJ1-1; CDR3: CASSYSEGAGEAFF; DNA: TGTGCCAGCAGTTACTCGGAGGGGGCGGGTGAAGCTTTCTTT
D: -; size: -; V: TRBV30; J: TRBJ1-5; CDR3: CAWSGRDNQPQHF; DNA: TGTGCCTGGAGTGGTAGAGACAATCAGCCCCAGCATTTT